These 22 T cell receptor beta chains came from one sample sequenced in a study of blood T cell repertoires in COVID-19. Clones were read by immunoSEQ multiplex PCR, and TCRdb kept only the in-frame ones, dropping some. Found here are a few hundred thousand clones, over 75% of them singletons; the top ten hold almost 3%. Sequencing was done on a sample of PBMCs or T cells enriched from blood (not recorded which). The receptor set was obtained from a woman in her 30s who had recovered from COVID-19.

About this clone itself: This sample also contains other DNA sequences that code for the same CDR3. This chain connects TRBV27 to TRBJ1-2; TRBD1 might be the D (5 bases). There are 13 residues in the CDR3. Trimming took off 3 bases at V and 3 bases at J, with 8 bases between the two ends. The germline gives CDR1 MNHEY, CDR2 SMNVEV (reference sequence). CDR3 sequence: CASSFTGDYGYTF. CDR3 sequence (DNA): TGTGCCAGCAGTTTTACGGGGGACTATGGCTACACCTTC.

The chain links TRBV1 to TRBJ2-7; TRBD1, as called in the table, went unchecked against the DNA. TRBV1 is a pseudogene segment. The CDR3 runs to 13 residues. The CDR3 is CTGTTGETYEQYF. DNA of the CDR3: TGCACCGGAACGACAGGGGAAACCTACGAGCAGTACTTC.

The rearrangement links TRBV7-9 to TRBJ2-5; 14 bases are shared with TRBD2. Germline V gene data show CDR1 as SEHNR and CDR2 as FQNEAQ (reference sequence). The CDR3 has 16 amino acids. V gave up 3 bases and J gave up 2 bases; unmatched junction bases: 2. The CDR3 here is CASSFGTSGGQETQYF. CDR3 nucleotide sequence: TGTGCCAGCAGCTTTGGGACTAGCGGGGGACAAGAGACCCAGTACTTC.

The chain uses TRBV5-1 and TRBJ2-1, with 7 bases that match TRBD2. J gave up 2 bases and V 0 bases, and 5 bases lay outside the gene matches. The germline gives CDR1 SGHRS, CDR2 YFSETQ. The CDR3 covers 16 residues. CDR3 DNA: TGCGCCAGCAGCTTGGGGGGCAGCGGGACCTACAATGAGCAGTTCTTC. It encodes CASSLGGSGTYNEQFF. The full variable domain, in which reference TRBV5-1 and TRBJ2-1 provide the parts outside the CDR3, is KAGVTQTPRYLIKTRGQQVTLSCSPISGHRSVSWYQQTPGQGLQFLFEYFSETQRNKGNFPGRFSGRQFSNSRSEMNVSTLELGDSALYLCASSLGGSGTYNEQFFGPGTRLTVL.

This chain connects TRBV5-1 to TRBJ1-1; D remains unclear. The germline gives CDR1 SGHRS, CDR2 YFSETQ. V dropped 0 bases and J dropped 6 bases, with 12 bases sitting between them. CDR3 length equals 14 residues. The CDR3 reads CASSLGRLRAEAFF. CDR3 nucleotides: TGCGCCAGCAGCTTGGGACGGCTTCGGGCTGAAGCTTTCTTT.

The chain joins TRBV4-1 to TRBJ2-2; the D gene is possibly TRBD1 (6 bases). CDR3 size: 16 residues. Germline CDR1 and CDR2: MGHRA and YSYEKL. Trimming stripped 3 bases from V and 4 bases from J, with 15 bases between. The DNA of the CDR3 is TGCGCCAGCAGCCACCCCTGGGGGCTCCTCACCGGGGAGCTGTTTTTT. Amino acid sequence: CASSHPWGLLTGELFF.

This clone has a single count. This rearrangement joins TRBV5-6 to TRBJ2-5, with a tentative D call TRBD2 (5 bases). Trimming shortened V by 1 base and J by 6 bases, and 13 bases separated the two germline ends. The CDR3 sequence is 14 residues long. Germline lookup yields CDR1 SGHDT and CDR2 YYEEEE. This chain's CDR3 is CASSLSAGRKTQYF. The CDR3 DNA reads TGTGCCAGCAGCTTGTCGGCGGGTCGAAAGACCCAGTACTTC.

The J gene is TRBJ2-7, the V gene TRBV4-1, with 9 nucleotides matching TRBD2. Germline lookup yields CDR1 MGHRA and CDR2 YSYEKL. V lost 3 bases to trimming and J lost 5 bases; unmatched junction nucleotides: 20. The CDR3 is 19 amino acids. The CDR3 nucleotides read TGCGCCAGCAGCCAGGCTCCCCCAGGTCGGGCGGGAGGGTTCAACGAGCAGTACTTC. The encoded protein is CASSQAPPGRAGGFNEQYF.

This chain links TRBV9 with TRBJ1-6; maybe TRBD1 (5 bases). The CDR3 is 14 residues long. CDR1 is SGDLS and CDR2 is YYNGEE in the germline V gene. V lost 4 bases, J lost 7 bases, and 12 bases lay in between. CDR3 nucleotides: TGTGCCAGCAGCCCTGGGGCGGGGAATTCACCCCTCCACTTT. It specifies CASSPGAGNSPLHF.

V gene TRBV18 combines with J gene TRBJ2-5, with D possibly TRBD2 on 5 matching bases. The CDR3 is 14 amino acids. In germline, CDR1 is KGHSH, CDR2 LQKENI. V lost 1 base, J lost 1 base, and 7 bases lay in between. The CDR3 nucleotides are TGTGCCAGCTCACCACGAGGGAGCCAAGAGACCCAGTACTTC. It specifies CASSPRGSQETQYF. The complete variable domain, with remaining parts taken from reference TRBV18 and TRBJ2-5, reads NAGVMQNPRHLVRRRGQEARLRCSPMKGHSHVYWYRQLPEEGLKFMVYLQKENIIDESGMPKERFSAEFPKEGPSILRIQQVVRGDSAAYFCASSPRGSQETQYFGPGTRLLVL.

The chain carries TRBV19 and TRBJ1-6, with 10 bases identical to TRBD1. The ends lost 3 bases at V and 5 bases at J; junction bases unmatched: 4. Germline V gives CDR1 LNHDA, CDR2 SQIVND (reference sequence). This CDR3 region has 16 residues. The CDR3 sequence: CASSIGTGVDNSPLHF. CDR3 nucleotide sequence: TGTGCCAGTAGTATTGGGACAGGGGTTGATAATTCACCCCTCCACTTT.

V is TRBV5-3 and J is TRBJ2-7; weak D call: TRBD2 (5 bases). TRBV5-3 is marked as an open reading frame, function uncertain. This CDR3 is 12 amino acids long. Trimming took off 0 bases at V and 9 bases at J, with 10 bases between the two ends. CDR3 DNA sequence: TGTGCCAGAAGCTTGGCCGGGGTGGGGCAGTACTTC. Its protein is CARSLAGVGQYF.

This clone appeared a single time. The chain uses TRBV6-6 and TRBJ2-3; a weak D match, TRBD2 (6 bases). V was pared by 3 bases and J by 1 base, with 14 bases between. This CDR3 contains 16 residues. Per germline, CDR1 MNHNY and CDR2 SVGAGI (reference sequence). CDR3 nucleotide sequence: TGTGCCAGCAGTTATCCCCGGGGGAGAGGCACAGATACGCAGTATTTT. This sequence encodes CASSYPRGRGTDTQYF.

This clone has only a few counts. The genes are TRBV18 and TRBJ2-1; 14 bases match TRBD2. V lost 8 bases to trimming and J lost 2 bases; unmatched junction nucleotides: 8. The CDR3 covers 17 residues. The V gene's germline CDR1 is KGHSH and CDR2 LQKENI. CDR3 sequence reads: CASRPGTSGRTYNEQFF. The CDR3 DNA reads as TGTGCCAGCCGCCCCGGGACTAGCGGGAGAACCTACAATGAGCAGTTCTTC.

The genes are TRBV5-1 and TRBJ2-1; 12 bases agree with TRBD2. Losses at the gene ends were 5 bases for V and 3 bases for J; bases not matched to a gene: 3. The CDR3 contains 15 residues. From germline, CDR1 is SGHRS and CDR2 YFSETQ. The CDR3 DNA is TGCGCCAGCAGATCTAGCGGGGGGGACTACAATGAGCAGTTCTTC. As protein: CASRSSGGDYNEQFF.

The chain joins TRBV9 to TRBJ2-3; 8 bases match TRBD2. The CDR3 runs to 19 residues. CDR1 and CDR2 (germline): SGDLS, YYNGEE. V gave up 0 bases and J gave up 4 bases; unmatched junction bases: 16. The CDR3 reads CASSVARGPGLVQSDTQYF. The CDR3, as DNA: TGTGCCAGCAGCGTAGCTCGAGGGCCGGGACTAGTCCAATCAGATACGCAGTATTTT.

The chain is built from TRBV9 and TRBJ2-1; weak D call: TRBD2 (6 bases). The V gene lost 4 bases and the J gene lost 7 bases, with 9 bases spanning the gap. Germline CDR1 reads SGDLS; CDR2 reads YYNGEE. This CDR3 region has 12 residues. The chain's CDR3 is CASSLGRNEQFF. The CDR3 DNA sequence: TGTGCCAGCAGCCTAGGGAGGAATGAGCAGTTCTTC.

This clone was seen once. At one end, the junction sequence differs from germline, possibly due to a read error. This chain uses TRBV3-1 (or the pseudogene TRBV3-2) with TRBJ2-3; 13 bases are shared with TRBD2. The germline V gene encodes CDR1 LGHDT and CDR2 YNNKEL (reference sequence). The CDR3 is 14 residues long. The CDR3 DNA sequence: TGTGCCAGCAGCTACGGGACTAGCGGGAACCAGGGGAATTTT. Protein sequence: CASSYGTSGNQGNF.

The chain has TRBV5-1 and TRBJ1-6; D gene uncertain. Germline V CDR1 and CDR2: SGHRS, YFSETQ. The CDR3 runs to 15 residues. V dropped 0 bases and J dropped 4 bases, with 8 bases sitting between them. The CDR3 loop reads CASSLVQPYNSPLHF. In nucleotides, the CDR3 is TGCGCCAGCAGCTTGGTACAGCCATATAATTCACCCCTCCACTTT.

The chain carries TRBV9 and TRBJ1-2; D might be TRBD1 (6 bases). Germline V lookup: CDR1 SGDLS, CDR2 YYNGEE. V lost 5 bases, J lost 2 bases, and 10 bases lay in between. The CDR3 loop spans 13 amino acids. The CDR3 nucleotides are TGTGCCAGCAGGAAACAGGGCAACTATGGCTACACCTTC. Its translation is CASRKQGNYGYTF.

The gene calls are TRBV10-2 and TRBJ2-7; D is uncertain. Germline V gives CDR1 WSHSY, CDR2 SAAADI. The CDR3 spans 13 residues. V shed 2 bases and J shed 5 bases, with 10 bases lying between them. The CDR3 is CASSERVRNEQYF. The CDR3 region has the DNA TGCGCCAGCAGTGAGCGGGTTAGGAACGAGCAGTACTTC.

Concerning this clone itself: Distinct nucleotide sequences in the sample also encode this CDR3. CDR3: CASSLTGANTGELFF. CDR3 nucleotides: TGTGCCAGCAGTTTGACAGGGGCGAACACCGGGGAGCTGTTTTTT. V gene TRBV28 combines with J gene TRBJ2-2, with TRBD1 identical over 8 bases. Trimming at V came to 3 bases and at J to 0 bases, leaving 0 bases not matched to a gene. The CDR3 covers 15 residues. Germline CDR1 reads MDHEN; CDR2 reads SYDVKM.